The T cell receptor (beta chain) under discussion was sequenced for a study of blood T cell repertoires in COVID-19. As for the study in general: T cells, B-cell-depleted T cells, or PBMCs provided the cDNA or gDNA that served as material.

The CDR3 consists of 13 residues. V lost 6 bases to trimming and J lost 4 bases; unmatched junction nucleotides: 3. TCRdb keeps only in-frame clones here, not all; method: immunoSEQ multiplex PCR. The sample yields roughly 100,000 clones, about four fifths seen once. This clonotype was obtained from a man between 60 and 75 years old with acute or convalescent COVID-19. Material for sequencing was peripheral blood. The V call is TRBV12-3 or TRBV12-4, the J call TRBJ2-5, with 9 nucleotides matching TRBD2. The CDR3 DNA reads as TGTGCCAGCAGGGTTAGCGGGGGAGAGACCCAGTACTTC. Amino acids: CASRVSGGETQYF.